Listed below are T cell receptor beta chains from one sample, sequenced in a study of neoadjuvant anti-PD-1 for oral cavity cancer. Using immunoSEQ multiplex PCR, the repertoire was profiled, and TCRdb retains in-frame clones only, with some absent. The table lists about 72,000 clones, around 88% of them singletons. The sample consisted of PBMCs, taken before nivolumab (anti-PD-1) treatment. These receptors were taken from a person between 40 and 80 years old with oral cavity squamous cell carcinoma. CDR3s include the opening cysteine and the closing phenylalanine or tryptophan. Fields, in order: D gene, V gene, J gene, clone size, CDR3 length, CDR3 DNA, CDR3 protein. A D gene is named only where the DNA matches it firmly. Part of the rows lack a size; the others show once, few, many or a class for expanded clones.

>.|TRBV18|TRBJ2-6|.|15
TGTGCCAGCTCACCACCGCGCTCTGGGGCCAACGTCCTGACTTTC
CASSPPRSGANVLTF
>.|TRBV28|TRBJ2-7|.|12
TGTGCCAGCAGTACCGGGCCCTACGAGCAGTACTTC
CASSTGPYEQYF
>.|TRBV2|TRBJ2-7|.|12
TGTGCCAGCAGTGTTGAGGTCCCCGAGCAGTACTTC
CASSVEVPEQYF
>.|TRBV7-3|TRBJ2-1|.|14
TGTGCCAGCAGCCCGGACAGATCCTACAATGAGCAGTTCTTC
CASSPDRSYNEQFF
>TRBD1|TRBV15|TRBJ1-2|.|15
TGTGCCACCAGCATAGAAAGGGGGACAGACTATGGCTACACCTTC
CATSIERGTDYGYTF
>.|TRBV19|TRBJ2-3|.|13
TGTGCCAGTACAGGGCCGAGCACAGATACGCAGTATTTT
CASTGPSTDTQYF
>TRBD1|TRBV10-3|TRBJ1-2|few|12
TGTGCCATCAGACAGGGGGACTATGGCTACACCTTC
CAIRQGDYGYTF
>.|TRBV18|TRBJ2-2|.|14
TGTGCCAGCTCGGGCAGCGGGAACACCGGGGAGCTGTTTTTT
CASSGSGNTGELFF
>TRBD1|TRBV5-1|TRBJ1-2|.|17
TGCGCCAGCAGCTCAGGACAGGGGGCCACGGCTCGGAATGGCTACACCTTC
CASSSGQGATARNGYTF
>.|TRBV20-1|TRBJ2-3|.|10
TGCAGTGCCGATTTAGATACGCAGTATTTT
CSADLDTQYF
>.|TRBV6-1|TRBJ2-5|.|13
TGTGCCAGCAGTGAACCGGGGTGGGAGACCCAGTACTTC
CASSEPGWETQYF
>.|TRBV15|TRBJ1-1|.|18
TGTGCCACCAGCAGTGGCTTGTGGGGGTCGATCATGAACACTGAAGCTTTCTTT
CATSSGLWGSIMNTEAFF
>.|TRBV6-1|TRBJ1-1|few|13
TGTGCCAGCAGTGATGCAGGGGAGACTGAAGCTTTCTTT
CASSDAGETEAFF
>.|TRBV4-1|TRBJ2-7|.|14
TGCGCCAGCAGCCAAGATTACAACTCCTACGAGCAGTACTTC
CASSQDYNSYEQYF
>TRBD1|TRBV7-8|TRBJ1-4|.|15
TGTGCCAGCAGCCCGAGGGACAGGGTCGTTGAAAAACTGTTTTTT
CASSPRDRVVEKLFF
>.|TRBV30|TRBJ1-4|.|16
TGTGCCACCCGAGTCGGGGGCACAACAACTAATGAAAAACTGTTTTTT
CATRVGGTTTNEKLFF
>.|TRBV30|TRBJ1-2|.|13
TGTGCCTGGAGTGTACTCGCAAACTATGGCTACACCTTC
CAWSVLANYGYTF
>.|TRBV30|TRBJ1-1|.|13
TGTGCCTGGAGTCGGGGAGCACGGATTGAAGCTTTCTTT
CAWSRGARIEAFF
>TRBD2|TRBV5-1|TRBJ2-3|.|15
TGCGCCAGCAGCTCCAGCGGGAGGGTCGCAGATACGCAGTATTTT
CASSSSGRVADTQYF
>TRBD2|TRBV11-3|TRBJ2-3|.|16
TGTGCCAGCAGCTTAGGAGCGGGGGACCACACAGATACGCAGTATTTT
CASSLGAGDHTDTQYF
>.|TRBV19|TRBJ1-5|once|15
TGTGCCAGCCTTTCCCCGACCGCAGGGGTTCAGCCCCAGCATTTT
CASLSPTAGVQPQHF
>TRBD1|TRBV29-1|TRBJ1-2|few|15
TGCAGCGTTGCCGGGACAGGCCCAACTATGTATGGCTACACCTTC
CSVAGTGPTMYGYTF
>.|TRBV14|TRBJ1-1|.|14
TGTGCCAGCAGCCAAGAAACCGCGCTATTGGGAGCTTTCTTT
CASSQETALLGAFF
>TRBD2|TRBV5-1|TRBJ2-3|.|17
TGCGCCAGCAGCGGTCGAGGCGGGGGATTTAGCACAGATACGCAGTATTTT
CASSGRGGGFSTDTQYF
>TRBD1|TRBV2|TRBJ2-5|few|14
TGTGCCAGCAGCTACAGGGGTTATCAAGAGACCCAGTACTTC
CASSYRGYQETQYF
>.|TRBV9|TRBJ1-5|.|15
TGTGCCAGCAGCGCCCGGGGAGGGCTTGATCAGCCCCAGCATTTT
CASSARGGLDQPQHF
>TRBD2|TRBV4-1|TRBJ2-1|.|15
TGCGCCAGCAGCCCTACTAGCGGGCCCTACAATGAGCAGTTCTTC
CASSPTSGPYNEQFF
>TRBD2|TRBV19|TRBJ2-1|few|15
TGTGCCAGTAGTAGCGTAGCGGGCTCCTACAATGAGCAGTTCTTC
CASSSVAGSYNEQFF
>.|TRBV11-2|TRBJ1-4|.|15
TGTGCCAGCAGCTTAGGGGGGGCTTCTAATGAAAAACTGTTTTTT
CASSLGGASNEKLFF
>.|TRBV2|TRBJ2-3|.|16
TGTGCCAGCGGTGCGGGTGGGCCAGGTAGCACAGATACGCAGTATTTT
CASGAGGPGSTDTQYF
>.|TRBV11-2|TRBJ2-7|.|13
TGTGCCAGCAGCTTGGGGGTCTTTTACGAGCAGTACTTC
CASSLGVFYEQYF
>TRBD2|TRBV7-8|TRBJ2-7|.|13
TGTGCCAGCACCCAGCGGGAGGTATACGAGCAGTACTTC
CASTQREVYEQYF
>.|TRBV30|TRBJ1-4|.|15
TGTGCCTGGAGCTTAACGGGACTAACTAATGAAAAACTGTTTTTT
CAWSLTGLTNEKLFF
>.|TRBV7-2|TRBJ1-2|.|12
TGTGCCAGCAGCTTAGCATCCTATGGCTACACCTTC
CASSLASYGYTF
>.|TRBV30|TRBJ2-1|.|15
TGTGCCTGGACCAGCTGGCAGGGGAGCTACAATGAGCAGTTCTTC
CAWTSWQGSYNEQFF
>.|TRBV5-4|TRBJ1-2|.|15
TGTGCCAGCAGCTTGGCGGGGGGACGCTCTAATGGCTACACCTTC
CASSLAGGRSNGYTF
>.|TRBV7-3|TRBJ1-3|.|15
TGTGCCAGCACCTTCATTGGGAAGACTGGAAACACCATATATTTT
CASTFIGKTGNTIYF
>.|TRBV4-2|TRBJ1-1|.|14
TGTGCCAGCAGCCAAGCCCATAGGGCAGCTGAAGCTTTCTTT
CASSQAHRAAEAFF
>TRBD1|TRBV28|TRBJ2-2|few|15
TGTGCCAGCACCCCGATGGACAGGGACACCGGGGAGCTGTTTTTT
CASTPMDRDTGELFF
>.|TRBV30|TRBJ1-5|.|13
TGTGCCTGGAGTAACCGGGGTACTCAGCCCCAGCATTTT
CAWSNRGTQPQHF
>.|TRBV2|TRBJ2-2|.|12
TGTGCCAGCAGACAGGGCACCGGGGAGCTGTTTTTT
CASRQGTGELFF
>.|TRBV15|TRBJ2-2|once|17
TGTGCCACCAGCAGAGATTCCCAGGCCCTGGACACCGGGGAGCTGTTTTTT
CATSRDSQALDTGELFF
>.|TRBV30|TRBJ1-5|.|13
TGTGCCTGGAGTGCAAAGTTTAATCAGCCCCAGCATTTT
CAWSAKFNQPQHF
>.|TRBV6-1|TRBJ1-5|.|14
TGTGCCAGCAGTGAAGCTGGGACGCCTCAGCCCCAGCATTTT
CASSEAGTPQPQHF
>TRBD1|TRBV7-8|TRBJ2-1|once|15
TGTGCCAGCAGCTTCGGCCGGGACAGTGGGGCTGAGCAGTTCTTC
CASSFGRDSGAEQFF
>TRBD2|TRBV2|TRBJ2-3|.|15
TGTGCCAGCAGGAAGTTAGCGGGGGTCACAGATACGCAGTATTTT
CASRKLAGVTDTQYF
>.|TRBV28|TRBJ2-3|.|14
TGTGCCAGCAGTTCTAGCGAGTACACAGATACGCAGTATTTT
CASSSSEYTDTQYF
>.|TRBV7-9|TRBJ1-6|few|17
TGTGCCAGCAGCGAGGGTGGGGGAAACTCTTATAATTCACCCCTCCACTTT
CASSEGGGNSYNSPLHF
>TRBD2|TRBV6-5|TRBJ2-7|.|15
TGTGCCAGCAGTTACATGGGCGGGGGACCCCACGAGCAGTACTTC
CASSYMGGGPHEQYF
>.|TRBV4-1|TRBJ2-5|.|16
TGCGCCAGCAGCCAACCAACCGGGCCCACCCGCGAGACCCAGTACTTC
CASSQPTGPTRETQYF
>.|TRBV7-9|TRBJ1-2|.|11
TGTGCCAGCAGCCCGTTCACCGTTCACACCTTC
CASSPFTVHTF
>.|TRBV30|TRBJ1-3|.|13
TGTGCCTGGAGTAGTGACTCTGGAAACACCATATATTTT
CAWSSDSGNTIYF
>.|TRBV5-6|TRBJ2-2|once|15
TGTGCCAGCAGCTTGGTTCCAGGTGGGAACGGGGAGCTGTTTTTT
CASSLVPGGNGELFF
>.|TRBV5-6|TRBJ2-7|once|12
TGTGCCAGCAGCGGAAGCTCCTACGAGCAGTACTTC
CASSGSSYEQYF
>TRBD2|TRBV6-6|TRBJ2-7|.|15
TGTGCCAGCAGTTACCCGCAGCGGGGGGTATCCGAGCAGTACTTC
CASSYPQRGVSEQYF
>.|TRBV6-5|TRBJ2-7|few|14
TGTGCCAGCAGCGCTCTTATTGGCGGGTACGAGCAGTACTTC
CASSALIGGYEQYF
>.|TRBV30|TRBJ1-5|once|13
TGTGCCTGGAGTAAGGGGGACAATCAGCCCCAGCATTTT
CAWSKGDNQPQHF